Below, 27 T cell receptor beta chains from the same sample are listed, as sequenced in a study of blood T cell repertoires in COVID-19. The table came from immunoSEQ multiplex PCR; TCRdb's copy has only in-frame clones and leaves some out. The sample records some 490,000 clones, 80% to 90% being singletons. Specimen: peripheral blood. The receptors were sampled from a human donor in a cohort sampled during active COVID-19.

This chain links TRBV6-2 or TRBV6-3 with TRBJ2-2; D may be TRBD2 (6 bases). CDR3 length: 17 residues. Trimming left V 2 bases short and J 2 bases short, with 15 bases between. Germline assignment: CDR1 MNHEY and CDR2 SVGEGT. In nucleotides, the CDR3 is TGTGCCAGCAGTTACGCAGGGAGGCCTCGAAACACCGGGGAGCTGTTTTTT. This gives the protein CASSYAGRPRNTGELFF.

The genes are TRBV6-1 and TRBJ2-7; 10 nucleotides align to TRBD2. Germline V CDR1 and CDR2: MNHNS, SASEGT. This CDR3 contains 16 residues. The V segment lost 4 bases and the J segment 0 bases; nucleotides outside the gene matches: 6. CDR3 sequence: CASSALLAGSSYEQYF. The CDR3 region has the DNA TGTGCCAGCAGTGCCCTACTAGCGGGGAGCTCCTACGAGCAGTACTTC.

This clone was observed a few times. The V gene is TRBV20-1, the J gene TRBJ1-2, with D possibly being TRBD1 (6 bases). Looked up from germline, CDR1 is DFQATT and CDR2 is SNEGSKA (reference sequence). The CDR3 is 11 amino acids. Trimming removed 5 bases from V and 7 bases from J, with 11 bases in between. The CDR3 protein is CSAPRGGGYTF. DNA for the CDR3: TGCAGTGCTCCCAGGGGCGGTGGCTACACCTTC.

CDR3 loop: CASSTGLAGPDTQYF. The CDR3 DNA reads TGTGCCAGCAGCACCGGACTAGCGGGACCAGATACGCAGTATTTT. The J gene is TRBJ2-3, the V gene TRBV5-4, with TRBD2 identical over 12 bases. This CDR3 comprises 15 residues. After removal of 4 bases from V and 4 bases from J, the junction contained 4 bases not matched to a gene. CDR1 and CDR2 (germline): SGHNT, YYREEE (reference sequence).

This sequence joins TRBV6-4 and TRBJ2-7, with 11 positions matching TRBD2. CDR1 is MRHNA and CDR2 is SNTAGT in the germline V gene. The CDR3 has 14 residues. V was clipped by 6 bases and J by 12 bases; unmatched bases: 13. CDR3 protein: CASSVSGTSGIRYF. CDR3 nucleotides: TGTGCCAGCAGCGTCTCCGGGACTAGCGGTATCCGGTACTTC.

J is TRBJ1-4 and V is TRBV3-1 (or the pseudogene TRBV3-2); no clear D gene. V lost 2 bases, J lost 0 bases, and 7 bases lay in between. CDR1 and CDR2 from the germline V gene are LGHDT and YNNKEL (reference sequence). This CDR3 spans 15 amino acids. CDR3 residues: CASSQMTATNEKLFF. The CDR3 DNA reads TGTGCCAGCAGCCAAATGACTGCAACTAATGAAAAACTGTTTTTT.

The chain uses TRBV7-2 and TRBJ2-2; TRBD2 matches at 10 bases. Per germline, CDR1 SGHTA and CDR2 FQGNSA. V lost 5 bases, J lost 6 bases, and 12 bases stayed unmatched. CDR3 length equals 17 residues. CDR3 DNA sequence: TGTGCCAGCAGCCCGACTCGGCTAGCGGGAGAGGCCGGGGAGCTGTTTTTT. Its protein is CASSPTRLAGEAGELFF.

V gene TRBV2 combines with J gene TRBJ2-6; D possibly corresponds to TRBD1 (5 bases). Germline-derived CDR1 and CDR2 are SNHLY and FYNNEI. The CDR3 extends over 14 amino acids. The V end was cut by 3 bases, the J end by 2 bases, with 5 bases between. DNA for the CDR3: TGTGCCAGCAGTGACAGGGCTGGGGCCAACGTCCTGACTTTC. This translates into CASSDRAGANVLTF.

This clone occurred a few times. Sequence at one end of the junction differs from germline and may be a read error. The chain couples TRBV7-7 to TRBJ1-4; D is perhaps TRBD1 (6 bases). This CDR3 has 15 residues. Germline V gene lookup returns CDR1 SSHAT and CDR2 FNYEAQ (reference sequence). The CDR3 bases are TGTGCTAGCAGTAAGGGGGTAACGGCTAATGAAAAACTGTTTTTT. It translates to CASSKGVTANEKLFF.

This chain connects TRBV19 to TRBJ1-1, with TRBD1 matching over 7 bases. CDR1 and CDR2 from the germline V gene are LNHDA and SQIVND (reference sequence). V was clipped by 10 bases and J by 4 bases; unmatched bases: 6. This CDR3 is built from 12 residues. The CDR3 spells CATGQPPTEAFF. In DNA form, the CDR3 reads TGTGCCACGGGACAGCCCCCCACTGAAGCTTTCTTT.

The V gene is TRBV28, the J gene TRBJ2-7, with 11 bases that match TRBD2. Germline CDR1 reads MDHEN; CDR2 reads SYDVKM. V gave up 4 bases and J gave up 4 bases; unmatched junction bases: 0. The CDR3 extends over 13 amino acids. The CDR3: CASSSSGRYEQYF. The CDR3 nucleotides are TGTGCCAGCAGTTCTAGCGGGAGGTACGAGCAGTACTTC.

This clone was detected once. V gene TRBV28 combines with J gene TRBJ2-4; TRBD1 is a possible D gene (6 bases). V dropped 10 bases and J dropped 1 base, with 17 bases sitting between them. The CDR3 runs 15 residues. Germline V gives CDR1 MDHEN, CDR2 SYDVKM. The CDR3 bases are TGTGCCACCTACGAGGGGGTTGGGGCCAAAAACATTCAGTACTTC. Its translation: CATYEGVGAKNIQYF.

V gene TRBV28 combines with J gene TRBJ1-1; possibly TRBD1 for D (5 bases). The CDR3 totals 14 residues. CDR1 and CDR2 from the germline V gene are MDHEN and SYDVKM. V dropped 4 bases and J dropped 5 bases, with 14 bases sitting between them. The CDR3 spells CASSSPGGWTEAFF. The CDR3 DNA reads TGTGCCAGCAGTTCCCCCGGGGGATGGACTGAAGCTTTCTTT.

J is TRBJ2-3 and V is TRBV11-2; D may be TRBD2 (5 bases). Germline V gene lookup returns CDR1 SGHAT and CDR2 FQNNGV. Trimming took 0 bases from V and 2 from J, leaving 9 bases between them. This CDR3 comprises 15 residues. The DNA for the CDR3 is TGTGCCAGCAGCTTAGAAGCGGTACTCACAGATACGCAGTATTTT. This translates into CASSLEAVLTDTQYF.

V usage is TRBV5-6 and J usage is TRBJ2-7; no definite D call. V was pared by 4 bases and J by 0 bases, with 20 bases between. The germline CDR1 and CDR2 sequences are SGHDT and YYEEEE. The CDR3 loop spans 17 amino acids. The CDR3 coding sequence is TGTGCCAGCAGCAGTTTTGGGCAGGCAGGTTACTCCTACGAGCAGTACTTC. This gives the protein CASSSFGQAGYSYEQYF.

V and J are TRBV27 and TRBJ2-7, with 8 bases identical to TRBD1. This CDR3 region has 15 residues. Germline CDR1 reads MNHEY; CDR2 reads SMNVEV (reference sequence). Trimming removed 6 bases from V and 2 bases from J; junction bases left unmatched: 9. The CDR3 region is CASSEPGTGTYEQYF. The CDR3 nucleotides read TGTGCCAGCAGCGAACCCGGGACAGGTACCTACGAGCAGTACTTC.

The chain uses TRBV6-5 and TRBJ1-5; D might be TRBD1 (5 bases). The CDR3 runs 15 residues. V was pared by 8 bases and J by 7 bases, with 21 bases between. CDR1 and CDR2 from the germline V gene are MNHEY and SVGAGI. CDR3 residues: CASSEGGARGQPQHF. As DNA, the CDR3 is TGTGCCAGCTCTGAGGGAGGGGCCCGGGGGCAGCCCCAGCATTTT.

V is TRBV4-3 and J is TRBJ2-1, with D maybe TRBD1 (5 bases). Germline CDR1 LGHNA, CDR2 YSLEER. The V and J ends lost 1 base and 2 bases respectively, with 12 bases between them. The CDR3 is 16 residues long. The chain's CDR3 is CASSQGYADTYNEQFF. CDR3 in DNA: TGCGCCAGCAGCCAAGGTTACGCGGACACCTACAATGAGCAGTTCTTC.

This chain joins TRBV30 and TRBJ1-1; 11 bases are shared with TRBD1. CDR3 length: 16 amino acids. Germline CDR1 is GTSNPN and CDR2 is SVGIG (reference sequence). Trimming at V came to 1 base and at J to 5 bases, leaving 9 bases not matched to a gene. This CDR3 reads CAWSARTGGKRTEAFF. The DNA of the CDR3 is TGTGCCTGGAGTGCCCGGACAGGGGGCAAGCGAACTGAAGCTTTCTTT.

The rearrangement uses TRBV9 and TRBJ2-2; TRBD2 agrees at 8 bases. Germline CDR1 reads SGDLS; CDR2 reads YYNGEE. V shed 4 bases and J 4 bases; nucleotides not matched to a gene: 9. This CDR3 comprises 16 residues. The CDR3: CASSPSAGGPTGELFF. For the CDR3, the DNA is TGTGCCAGCAGCCCCTCTGCGGGGGGTCCCACCGGGGAGCTGTTTTTT.

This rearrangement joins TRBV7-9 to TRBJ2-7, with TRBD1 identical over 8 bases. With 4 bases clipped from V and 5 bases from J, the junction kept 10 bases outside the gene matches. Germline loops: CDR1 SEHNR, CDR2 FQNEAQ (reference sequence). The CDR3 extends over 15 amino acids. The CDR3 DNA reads TGTGCCAGCAGCTCTGGATGGACAGGGCGCAACGAGCAGTACTTC. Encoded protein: CASSSGWTGRNEQYF.

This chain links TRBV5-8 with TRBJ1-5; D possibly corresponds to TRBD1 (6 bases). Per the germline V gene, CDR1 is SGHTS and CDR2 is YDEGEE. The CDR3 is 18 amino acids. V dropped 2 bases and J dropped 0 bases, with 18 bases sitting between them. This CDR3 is CASSFPRGQLNSNQPQHF. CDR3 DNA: TGTGCCAGCAGCTTTCCACGTGGACAGTTAAATAGCAATCAGCCCCAGCATTTT.

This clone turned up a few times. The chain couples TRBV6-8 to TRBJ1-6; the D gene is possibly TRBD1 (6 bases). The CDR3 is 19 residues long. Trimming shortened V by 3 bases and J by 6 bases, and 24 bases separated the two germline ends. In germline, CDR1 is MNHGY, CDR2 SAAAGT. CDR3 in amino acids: CASSYFEGTGRPTNSPLHF. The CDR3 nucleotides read TGTGCCAGCAGTTATTTTGAGGGAACAGGGCGCCCTACTAATTCACCCCTCCACTTT.

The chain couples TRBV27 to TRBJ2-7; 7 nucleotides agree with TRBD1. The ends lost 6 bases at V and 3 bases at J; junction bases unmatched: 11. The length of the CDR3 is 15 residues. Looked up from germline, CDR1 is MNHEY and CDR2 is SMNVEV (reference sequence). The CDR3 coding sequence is TGTGCCAGCAGATCTCCGGGACAGTCATTCTACGAGCAGTACTTC. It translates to CASRSPGQSFYEQYF.

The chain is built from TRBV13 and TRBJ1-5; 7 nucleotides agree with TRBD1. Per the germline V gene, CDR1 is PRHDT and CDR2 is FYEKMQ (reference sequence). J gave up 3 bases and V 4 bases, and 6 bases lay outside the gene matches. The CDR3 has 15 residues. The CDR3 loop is CASSSRDSINQPQHF. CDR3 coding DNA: TGTGCCAGCAGCTCCCGGGACAGCATCAATCAGCCCCAGCATTTT. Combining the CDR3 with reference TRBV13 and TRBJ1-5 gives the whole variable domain AAGVIQSPRHLIKEKRETATLKCYPIPRHDTVYWYQQGPGQDPQFLISFYEKMQSDKGSIPDRFSAQQFSDYHSELNMSSLELGDSALYFCASSSRDSINQPQHFGDGTRLSIL.

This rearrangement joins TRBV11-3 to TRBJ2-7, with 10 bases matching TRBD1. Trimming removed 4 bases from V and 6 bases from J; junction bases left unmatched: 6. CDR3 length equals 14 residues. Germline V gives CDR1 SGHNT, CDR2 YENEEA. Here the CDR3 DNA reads TGTGCCAGCAGCTCCAAGACAGGGGGCAGCGAGCAGTACTTC. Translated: CASSSKTGGSEQYF. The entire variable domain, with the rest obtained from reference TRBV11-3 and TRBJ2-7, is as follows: EAGVVQSPRYKIIEKKQPVAFWCNPISGHNTLYWYLQNLGQGPELLIRYENEEAVDDSQLPKDRFSAERLKGVDSTLKIQPAELGDSAVYLCASSSKTGGSEQYFGPGTRLTVT.

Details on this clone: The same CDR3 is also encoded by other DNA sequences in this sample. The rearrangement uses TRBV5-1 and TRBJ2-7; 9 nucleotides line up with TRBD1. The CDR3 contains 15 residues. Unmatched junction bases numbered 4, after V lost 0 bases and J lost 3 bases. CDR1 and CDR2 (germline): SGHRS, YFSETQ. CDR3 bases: TGCGCCAGCAGCTTGGGACAGGGGGGTGGCTACGAGCAGTACTTC. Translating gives CASSLGQGGGYEQYF.